This TCR beta chain was sequenced for a study of shared clonotypes between healthy human individuals. Germline CDR1 is LNHNV and CDR2 is YYDKDF (reference sequence). The CDR3 length is 17 residues. Deletions cut 5 bases from V and 0 bases from J, with 17 bases between. Using immunoSEQ multiplex PCR, the repertoire was profiled, and TCRdb retains in-frame clones only, with some absent. The table has a few million clones, 85% to 95% seen once. Sequences were obtained from naive CD4+ T cells from PBMCs. Subset here: CD45RA+ positively selected. This sequence joins TRBV15 and TRBJ2-1; D may be TRBD1 (5 bases). This receptor was obtained from a man younger than 30 in good health. Some clones in this sample may be carry-over from other donors' samples. The CDR3 region has the DNA TGTGCCACCAGCGGTAGACCAGGGATGAGCTCCTACAATGAGCAGTTCTTC. This encodes CATSGRPGMSSYNEQFF.